Shown below are 28 T cell receptor beta chains from a single sample sequenced in a study of blood T cell repertoires in COVID-19. Measured with immunoSEQ multiplex PCR; TCRdb has only the in-frame clones, and not every one. The table includes about 260,000 clones, more than 80% detected once. Sequencing used peripheral blood. These receptors were obtained from a woman in her thirties or forties with acute or convalescent COVID-19.

Only one count was recorded for this clone. The gene calls are TRBV20-1 and TRBJ2-3; a weak D match, TRBD2 (7 bases). Per germline, CDR1 DFQATT and CDR2 SNEGSKA (reference sequence). This CDR3 spans 15 amino acids. V lost 3 bases and J lost 1, with 14 bases in between. In DNA form, the CDR3 reads TGCAGTGCTAGTCGCGGGGAGGGGGGCACAGATACGCAGTATTTT. This codes for CSASRGEGGTDTQYF.

This chain uses TRBV12-5 with TRBJ2-4; D may be TRBD2 (5 bases). Germline CDR1 is LGHNT and CDR2 is FRNRAP. The ends were cut back, 0 bases at V and 4 bases at J, with 22 bases in the middle. There are 19 residues in the CDR3. DNA of the CDR3: TGTGCTAGTGGTTTGGTACAGCAGCTAGCCGGACTCATTAAAAACATTCAGTACTTC. Protein sequence: CASGLVQQLAGLIKNIQYF.

This clone was recorded once. The rearrangement joins TRBV29-1 to TRBJ1-2; D not certain. Trimming removed 7 bases at V and 7 bases at J, with 13 bases between. This CDR3 spans 11 amino acids. CDR1 is SQVTM, CDR2 ANQGSEA, per germline. DNA of the CDR3: TGCAGCGGTAGCGGCGGTTCTGGCTACACCTTC. Protein sequence: CSGSGGSGYTF.

The gene calls are TRBV27 and TRBJ1-1; possible D gene TRBD1, 6 bases. Trimming shortened V by 4 bases and J by 0 bases, and 12 bases separated the two germline ends. The germline CDR1 and CDR2 sequences are MNHEY and SMNVEV (reference sequence). The CDR3 runs 15 residues. DNA for the CDR3: TGTGCCAGCAGTTCATCGACAGGTTTGAACACTGAAGCTTTCTTT. Protein sequence: CASSSSTGLNTEAFF.

V gene TRBV10-1 combines with J gene TRBJ2-7; D is ambiguous. V shed 2 bases and J shed 7 bases, with 9 bases lying between them. Germline lookup yields CDR1 WNHNN and CDR2 SYGVQD (reference sequence). The CDR3 runs 12 residues. This chain's CDR3 is CASSELAQEQYV. In DNA, the CDR3 is TGCGCCAGCAGTGAGCTGGCCCAGGAGCAGTACGTC.

This clone was counted once. This chain uses TRBV6-5 with TRBJ2-3, with 7 bases identical to TRBD2. The CDR3 is 15 residues long. Germline lookup yields CDR1 MNHEY and CDR2 SVGAGI. Trimming at V came to 3 bases and at J to 0 bases, leaving 3 bases not matched to a gene. The CDR3 loop is CASSYGSGSTDTQYF. CDR3 DNA sequence: TGTGCCAGCAGTTATGGTAGCGGGAGCACAGATACGCAGTATTTT.

The chain carries TRBV10-3 and TRBJ1-1; D may be TRBD1 (6 bases). V was clipped by 0 bases and J by 6 bases, with 14 bases between them. Germline V gives CDR1 ENHRY, CDR2 SYGVKD. There are 15 residues in the CDR3. CDR3 nucleotide sequence: TGTGCCATCAGTGAGTCCGGGGCCAGGGGCTCTGAAGCTTTCTTT. It encodes CAISESGARGSEAFF.

This chain joins TRBV2 and TRBJ1-1; possibly TRBD1 for D (6 bases). This CDR3 comprises 13 residues. The V end was cut by 8 bases, the J end by 1 base, with 11 bases between. Germline CDR1 SNHLY, CDR2 FYNNEI. The CDR3 DNA reads TGTGCCAGCTGTTTGACAGGGAACACTGAAGCTTTCTTT. Translated, it gives CASCLTGNTEAFF.

V and J are TRBV27 and TRBJ1-1; D is perhaps TRBD1 (6 bases). The length of the CDR3 is 14 residues. The germline V and J ends were trimmed by 5 bases and 3 bases, with 13 bases remaining between them. Germline V gene lookup returns CDR1 MNHEY and CDR2 SMNVEV (reference sequence). CDR3 DNA: TGTGCCAGCAGTCTTTTCGGGGGGCACACTGAAGCTTTCTTT. Its translation: CASSLFGGHTEAFF.

This sequence joins TRBV13 and TRBJ2-1; D is undetermined. Deletions cut 1 base from V and 4 bases from J, with 8 bases between. In germline, CDR1 is PRHDT, CDR2 FYEKMQ (reference sequence). This CDR3 contains 14 residues. The CDR3 reads CASSLAPGYNEQFF. CDR3 coding DNA: TGTGCCAGCAGCTTAGCGCCGGGTTACAATGAGCAGTTCTTC.

Worth noting for this clone: Distinct nucleotide sequences in the sample also encode this CDR3. This chain links TRBV4-1 with TRBJ1-2, with 7 bases that match TRBD1. J gave up 2 bases and V 1 base, and 4 bases lay outside the gene matches. The CDR3 is 15 amino acids. Germline V CDR1 and CDR2: MGHRA, YSYEKL. Here the CDR3 reads CASSQGTGDNYGYTF. Written as DNA, the CDR3 is TGCGCCAGCAGCCAAGGAACAGGGGACAACTATGGCTACACCTTC.

This rearrangement joins TRBV11-2 to TRBJ1-1; possible D gene TRBD1, 6 bases. This CDR3 region has 17 residues. With 3 bases removed from V and 0 bases from J, the gap between germline ends came to 17 bases. Germline loops: CDR1 SGHAT, CDR2 FQNNGV. In DNA, the CDR3 is TGTGCCAGCAGCTTTCCTCCCGGGGGGACAATGAACACTGAAGCTTTCTTT. Its translation: CASSFPPGGTMNTEAFF. Based on the CDR3 plus reference TRBV11-2 and TRBJ1-1, the full variable domain is EAGVAQSPRYKIIEKRQSVAFWCNPISGHATLYWYQQILGQGPKLLIQFQNNGVVDDSQLPKDRFSAERLKGVDSTLKIQPAKLEDSAVYLCASSFPPGGTMNTEAFFGQGTRLTVV.

The table lists this clone with a count of one. This chain uses TRBV5-1 with TRBJ1-2; 10 bases agree with TRBD1. This CDR3 has 16 amino acids. V was clipped by 2 bases and J by 8 bases; unmatched bases: 12. Germline V lookup: CDR1 SGHRS, CDR2 YFSETQ. The CDR3 region has the DNA TGCGCCAGCAGCTTAATGTCGCCGGGACAGGGGAGCGGCTACACCTTC. Its translation is CASSLMSPGQGSGYTF.

V usage is TRBV7-6 and J usage is TRBJ2-1, with 7 bases matching TRBD1. This CDR3 spans 16 amino acids. The germline V gene has CDR1 SGHVS and CDR2 FNYEAQ. V shed 5 bases, J shed 4 bases, and the junction held 11 bases outside the gene matches. The CDR3 region has the DNA TGTGCCAGCAGCCCCCGACAGGGTACGGCGTACAATGAGCAGTTCTTC. Residues: CASSPRQGTAYNEQFF.

The chain uses TRBV18 and TRBJ1-1, with D possibly TRBD1 on 6 matching bases. V gave up 1 base and J gave up 2 bases, with 8 bases separating them. CDR3 length equals 14 residues. In germline, CDR1 is KGHSH, CDR2 LQKENI. CDR3 sequence reads: CASSPRTDNTEAFF. DNA for the CDR3: TGTGCCAGCTCACCACGGACAGACAACACTGAAGCTTTCTTT.

This rearrangement joins TRBV12-3 or TRBV12-4 to TRBJ1-5; D unclear. V gave up 8 bases and J gave up 0 bases, with 5 bases separating them. There are 12 residues in the CDR3. CDR3 protein: CASEASNQPQHF. DNA of the CDR3: TGTGCCAGCGAAGCTAGCAATCAGCCCCAGCATTTT.

Regarding this clone: This sample also contains other DNA sequences that code for the same CDR3. The chain is built from TRBV9 and TRBJ2-5; weak D call: TRBD2 (6 bases). The CDR3 is 13 amino acids. The V end was cut by 3 bases, the J end by 2 bases, with 8 bases between. Per the germline V gene, CDR1 is SGDLS and CDR2 is YYNGEE. In DNA, the CDR3 is TGTGCCAGCAGCGCTGGGGGGCAAGAGACCCAGTACTTC. Translated: CASSAGGQETQYF.

This sequence joins TRBV27 and TRBJ2-7; TRBD2 might be the D (6 bases). Looked up from germline, CDR1 is MNHEY and CDR2 is SMNVEV (reference sequence). V lost 5 bases and J lost 3, with 20 bases in between. The CDR3 covers 16 residues. CDR3 nucleotide sequence: TGTGCCAGCAGTCCGAGCATAGGCGGGAAAGTCTACGAGCAGTACGTC. Its protein is CASSPSIGGKVYEQYV.

The V and J genes are TRBV9 and TRBJ1-3, with 9 bases lining up with TRBD1. The junction had 14 bases not matched to a gene; V was cut back by 3 bases and J by 7 bases. Germline CDR1 reads SGDLS; CDR2 reads YYNGEE. CDR3 length equals 17 residues. The DNA for the CDR3 is TGTGCCAGCAGCGGGATACAGGGGGCCAAAGTCGGGAACACCATATATTTT. This codes for CASSGIQGAKVGNTIYF. The full variable domain, in which reference TRBV9 and TRBJ1-3 provide the parts outside the CDR3, is DSGVTQTPKHLITATGQRVTLRCSPRSGDLSVYWYQQSLDQGLQFLIQYYNGEERAKGNILERFSAQQFPDLHSELNLSSLELGDSALYFCASSGIQGAKVGNTIYFGEGSWLTVV.

The chain joins TRBV30 to TRBJ2-3; tentatively, D is TRBD1 (7 bases). CDR1 is GTSNPN and CDR2 is SVGIG in the germline V gene (reference sequence). The V gene lost 2 bases and the J gene lost 5 bases, with 11 bases spanning the gap. The CDR3 spans 13 residues. This CDR3 reads CAWSRQGGDTQYF. The CDR3 DNA follows: TGTGCCTGGAGTAGGCAGGGGGGAGATACGCAGTATTTT.

The chain recombines TRBV6-5 with TRBJ2-5, with D hard to call. The length of the CDR3 is 15 residues. V gave up 5 bases and J gave up 5 bases, with 18 bases separating them. Germline V gene sequence: CDR1 MNHEY, CDR2 SVGAGI. Here the CDR3 reads CASSKLTHSGETQYF. CDR3 coding DNA: TGTGCCAGCAGTAAGCTGACGCATTCAGGCGAGACCCAGTACTTC.

The gene calls are TRBV7-2 and TRBJ1-1; D is perhaps TRBD1 (6 bases). Deletions cut 1 base from V and 11 bases from J, with 14 bases between. This CDR3 is built from 13 residues. Germline CDR1 is SGHTA and CDR2 is FQGNSA. The CDR3 sequence is CASSLGGWTEAFF. Written as DNA, the CDR3 is TGTGCCAGCAGCTTAGGGGGGTGGACAGAGGCTTTCTTT. The whole variable domain, filled in from reference TRBV7-2 and TRBJ1-1, reads GAGVSQSPSNKVTEKGKDVELRCDPISGHTALYWYRQSLGQGLEFLIYFQGNSAPDKSGLPSDRFSAERTGGSVSTLTIQRTQQEDSAVYLCASSLGGWTEAFFGQGTRLTVV.

The rearrangement joins TRBV30 to TRBJ1-2; D remains unclear. The germline V gene has CDR1 GTSNPN and CDR2 SVGIG (reference sequence). Trimming removed 3 bases from V and 4 bases from J, with 15 bases in between. The CDR3 totals 14 residues. CDR3 residues: CAWSAGYVVYGYTF. The CDR3 region has the DNA TGTGCCTGGAGCGCCGGGTACGTGGTCTATGGCTACACCTTC.

The genes are TRBV7-9 and TRBJ1-1, with no clear D. CDR1 is SEHNR and CDR2 is FQNEAQ in the germline V gene (reference sequence). CDR3 size: 15 residues. V was cut by 8 bases and J by 3 bases, with 19 bases left in between. The CDR3 nucleotides are TGTGCCAGCCACACCAGCCTCTTCGCGGACACTGAAGCTTTCTTT. Translating gives CASHTSLFADTEAFF.

The CDR3 DNA reads as TGTGCCAGCAGCTCGGCCCTTCGGGCGGGGAGCACTGAAGCTTTCTTT. Its translation: CASSSALRAGSTEAFF. The V call is TRBV5-4, the J call TRBJ1-1; D is undetermined. The V and J ends lost 3 bases and 4 bases respectively, with 19 bases between them. Looked up from germline, CDR1 is SGHNT and CDR2 is YYREEE (reference sequence). This CDR3 has 16 amino acids.

The CDR3 sequence: CASSLTLNTEAFF. DNA of the CDR3: TGTGCCAGCAGCTTAACTTTAAACACTGAAGCTTTCTTT. The chain carries TRBV11-2 and TRBJ1-1; the D is unclear. V lost 2 bases and J 2 bases, leaving 6 bases between the germline ends. Germline lookup yields CDR1 SGHAT and CDR2 FQNNGV. The CDR3 runs to 13 residues.

The rearrangement uses TRBV27 and TRBJ1-2, with TRBD1 matching over 7 bases. V was clipped by 2 bases and J by 6 bases; unmatched bases: 3. Per the germline V gene, CDR1 is MNHEY and CDR2 is SMNVEV (reference sequence). This CDR3 has 13 amino acids. DNA of the CDR3: TGTGCCAGCAGTTTAAACAGGGGTGATGGCTACACCTTC. It specifies CASSLNRGDGYTF.

Notes on this clone: One end of the junction does not line up with germline, which may come from a read error. V gene TRBV7-9 combines with J gene TRBJ1-2; maybe TRBD1 (6 bases). CDR3 length equals 13 residues. The germline gives CDR1 SEHNR, CDR2 FQNEAQ (reference sequence). CDR3 sequence reads: CASSLEMGGQKDF. The CDR3 nucleotides are TGTGCCAGCAGCTTAGAGATGGGTGGACAGAAAGACTTC.